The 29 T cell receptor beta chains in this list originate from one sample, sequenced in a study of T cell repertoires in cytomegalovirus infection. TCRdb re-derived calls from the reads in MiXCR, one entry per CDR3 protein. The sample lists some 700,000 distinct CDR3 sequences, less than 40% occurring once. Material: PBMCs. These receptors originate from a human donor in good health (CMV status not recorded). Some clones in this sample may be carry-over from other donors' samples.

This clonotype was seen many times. CDR3 amino acids: CASSFHRQGAMGNQPQHF. The CDR3 DNA follows: TGTGCCAGCAGCTTCCATCGACAGGGGGCGATGGGCAATCAGCCCCAGCATTTT. The chain joins TRBV7-2 to TRBJ1-5; 10 bases match TRBD1. Germline assignment: CDR1 SGHTA and CDR2 FQGNSA. CDR3 size: 18 residues. With 3 bases clipped from V and 2 bases from J, the junction kept 10 bases outside the gene matches.

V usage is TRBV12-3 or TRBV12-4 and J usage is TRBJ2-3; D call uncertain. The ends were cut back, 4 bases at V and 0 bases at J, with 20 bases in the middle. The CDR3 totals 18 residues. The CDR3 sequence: CASSSRLLEAPSTDTQYF. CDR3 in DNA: TGTGCCAGCAGTTCCCGCCTCCTAGAGGCCCCCAGCACAGATACGCAGTATTTT.

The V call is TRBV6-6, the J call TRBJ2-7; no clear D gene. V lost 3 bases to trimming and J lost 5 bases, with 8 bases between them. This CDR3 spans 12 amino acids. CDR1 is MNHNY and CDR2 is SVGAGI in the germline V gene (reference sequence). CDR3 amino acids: CASSYKVHEQYF. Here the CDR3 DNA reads TGTGCCAGCAGTTATAAGGTCCACGAGCAGTACTTC.

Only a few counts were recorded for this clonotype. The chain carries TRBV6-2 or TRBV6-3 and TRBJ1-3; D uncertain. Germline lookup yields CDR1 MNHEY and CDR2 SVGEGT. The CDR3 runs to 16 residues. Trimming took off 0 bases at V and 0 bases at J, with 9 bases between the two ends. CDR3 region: CASSYSDTVSGNTIYF. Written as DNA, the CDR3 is TGTGCCAGCAGTTACTCCGACACCGTCTCTGGAAACACCATATATTTT.

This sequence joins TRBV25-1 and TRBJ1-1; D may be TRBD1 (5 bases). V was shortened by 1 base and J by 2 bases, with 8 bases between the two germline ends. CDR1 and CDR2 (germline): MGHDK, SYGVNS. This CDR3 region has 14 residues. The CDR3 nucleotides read TGTGCCAGCAGTGAATGGGGGGTCAACACTGAAGCTTTCTTT. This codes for CASSEWGVNTEAFF.

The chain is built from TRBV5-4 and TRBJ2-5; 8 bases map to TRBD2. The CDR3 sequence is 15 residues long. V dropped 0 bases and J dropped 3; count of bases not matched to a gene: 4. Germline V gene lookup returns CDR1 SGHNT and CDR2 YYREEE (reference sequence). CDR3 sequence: CASSLAVGGEETQYF. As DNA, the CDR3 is TGTGCCAGCAGCTTGGCGGTCGGGGGGGAAGAGACCCAGTACTTC.

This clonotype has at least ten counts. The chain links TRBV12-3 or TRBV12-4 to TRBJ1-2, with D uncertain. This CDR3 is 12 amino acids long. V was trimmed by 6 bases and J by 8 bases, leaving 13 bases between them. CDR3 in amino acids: CASSLRRGGYTF. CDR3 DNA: TGTGCCAGCAGCCTCAGACGGGGAGGCTACACCTTC.

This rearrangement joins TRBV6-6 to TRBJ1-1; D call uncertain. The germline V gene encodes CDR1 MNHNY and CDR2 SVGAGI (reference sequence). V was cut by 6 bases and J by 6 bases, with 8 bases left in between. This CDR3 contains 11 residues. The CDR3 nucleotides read TGTGCCAGCAGAATTTACCCTGAAGCTTTCTTT. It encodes CASRIYPEAFF.

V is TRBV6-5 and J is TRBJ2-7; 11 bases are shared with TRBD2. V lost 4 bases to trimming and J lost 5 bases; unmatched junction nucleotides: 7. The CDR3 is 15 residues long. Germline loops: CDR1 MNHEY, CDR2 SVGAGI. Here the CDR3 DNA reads TGTGCCAGCAGTTCGGGTGCTAGCGGGAGGAACGAGCAGTACTTC. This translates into CASSSGASGRNEQYF.

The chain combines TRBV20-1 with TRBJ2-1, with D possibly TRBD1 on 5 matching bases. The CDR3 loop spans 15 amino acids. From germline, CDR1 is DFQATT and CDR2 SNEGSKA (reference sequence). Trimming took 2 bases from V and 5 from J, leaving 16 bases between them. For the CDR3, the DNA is TGCAGTGCTAGACAAATCAGGGTATCCGACAATGAGCAGTTCTTC. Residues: CSARQIRVSDNEQFF.

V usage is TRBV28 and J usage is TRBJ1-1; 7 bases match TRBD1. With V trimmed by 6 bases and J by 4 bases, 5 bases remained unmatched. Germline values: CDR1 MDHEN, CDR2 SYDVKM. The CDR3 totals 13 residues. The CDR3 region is CASRPGQATEAFF. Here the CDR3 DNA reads TGTGCCAGCAGACCCGGACAGGCCACTGAAGCTTTCTTT.

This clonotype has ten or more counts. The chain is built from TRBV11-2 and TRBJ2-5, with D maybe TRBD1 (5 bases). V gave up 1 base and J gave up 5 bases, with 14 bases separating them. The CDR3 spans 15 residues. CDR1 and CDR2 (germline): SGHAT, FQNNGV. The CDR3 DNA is TGTGCCAGCAGCTTAGGGCCAGGGTCCCCCGAGACCCAGTACTTC. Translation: CASSLGPGSPETQYF.

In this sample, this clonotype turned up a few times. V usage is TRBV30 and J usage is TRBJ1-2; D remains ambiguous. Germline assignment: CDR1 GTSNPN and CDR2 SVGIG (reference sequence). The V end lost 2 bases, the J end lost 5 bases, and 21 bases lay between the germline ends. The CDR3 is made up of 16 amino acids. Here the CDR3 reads CAWSPLVARIRYGYTF. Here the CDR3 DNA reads TGTGCCTGGAGTCCCCTGGTGGCGAGGATTCGTTATGGCTACACCTTC.

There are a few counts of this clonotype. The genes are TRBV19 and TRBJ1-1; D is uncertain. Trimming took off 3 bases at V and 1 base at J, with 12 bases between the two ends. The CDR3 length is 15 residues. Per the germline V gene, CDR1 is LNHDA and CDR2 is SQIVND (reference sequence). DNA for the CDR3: TGTGCCAGTAGTATTGGCCCCGACGAGAACACTGAAGCTTTCTTT. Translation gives CASSIGPDENTEAFF. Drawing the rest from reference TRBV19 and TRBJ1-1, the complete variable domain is DGGITQSPKYLFRKEGQNVTLSCEQNLNHDAMYWYRQDPGQGLRLIYYSQIVNDFQKGDIAEGYSVSREKKESFPLTVTSAQKNPTAFYLCASSIGPDENTEAFFGQGTRLTVV.

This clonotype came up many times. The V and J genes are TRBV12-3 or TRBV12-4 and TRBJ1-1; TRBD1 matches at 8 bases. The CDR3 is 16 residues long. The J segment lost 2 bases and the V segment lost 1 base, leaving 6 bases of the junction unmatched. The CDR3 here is CASSLGTGHLNTEAFF. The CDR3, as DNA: TGTGCCAGCAGTTTAGGGACAGGGCACCTAAACACTGAAGCTTTCTTT.

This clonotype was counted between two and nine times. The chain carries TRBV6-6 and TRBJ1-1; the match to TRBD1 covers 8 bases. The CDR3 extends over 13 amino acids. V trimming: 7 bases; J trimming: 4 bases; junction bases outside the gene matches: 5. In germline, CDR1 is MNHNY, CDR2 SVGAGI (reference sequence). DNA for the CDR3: TGTGCCAGCACCAGGACAGGGAGCACTGAAGCTTTCTTT. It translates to CASTRTGSTEAFF.

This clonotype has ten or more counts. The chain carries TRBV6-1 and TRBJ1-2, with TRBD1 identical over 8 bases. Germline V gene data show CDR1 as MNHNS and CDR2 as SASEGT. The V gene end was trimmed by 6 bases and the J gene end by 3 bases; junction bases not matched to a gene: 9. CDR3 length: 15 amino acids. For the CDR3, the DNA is TGTGCCAGCAGCCACGGACAGGGACTCGACTATGGCTACACCTTC. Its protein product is CASSHGQGLDYGYTF.

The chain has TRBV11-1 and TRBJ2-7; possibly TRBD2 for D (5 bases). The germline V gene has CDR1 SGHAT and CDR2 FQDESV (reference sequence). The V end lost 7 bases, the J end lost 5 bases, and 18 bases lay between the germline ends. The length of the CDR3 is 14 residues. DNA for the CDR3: TGTGCCAGCACTCCGGGAATGCACGGCGACGAGCAGTACTTC. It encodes CASTPGMHGDEQYF.

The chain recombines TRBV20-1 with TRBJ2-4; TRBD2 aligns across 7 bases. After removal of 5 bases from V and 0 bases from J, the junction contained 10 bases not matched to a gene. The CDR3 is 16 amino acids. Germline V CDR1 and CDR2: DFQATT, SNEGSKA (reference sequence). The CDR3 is CSAAGAGDAAKNIQYF. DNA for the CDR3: TGCAGTGCTGCTGGGGCGGGAGATGCAGCCAAAAACATTCAGTACTTC.

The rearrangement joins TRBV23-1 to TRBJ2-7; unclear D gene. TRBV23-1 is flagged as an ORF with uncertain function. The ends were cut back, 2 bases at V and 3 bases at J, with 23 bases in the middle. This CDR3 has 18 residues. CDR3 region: CASSQISPVRWRIYEQYF. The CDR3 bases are TGCGCCAGCAGTCAAATCAGTCCCGTGAGGTGGAGAATCTACGAGCAGTACTTC.

CDR3 bases: TGCAGCGTTGAACCGAACATGGGGACTGAAGCTTTCTTT. Translating it yields CSVEPNMGTEAFF. The chain uses TRBV29-1 and TRBJ1-1; D is undetermined. Trimming pared 2 bases from V and 5 bases from J, leaving 12 bases between. Germline values: CDR1 SQVTM, CDR2 ANQGSEA. CDR3 length: 13 residues.

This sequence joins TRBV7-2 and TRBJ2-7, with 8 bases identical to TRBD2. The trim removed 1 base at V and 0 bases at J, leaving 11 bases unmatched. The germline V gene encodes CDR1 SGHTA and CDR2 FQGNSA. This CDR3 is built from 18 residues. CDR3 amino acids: CASSLGGSAGGRSYEQYF. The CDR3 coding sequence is TGTGCCAGCAGCTTAGGGGGCTCGGCGGGAGGCCGCTCCTACGAGCAGTACTTC.

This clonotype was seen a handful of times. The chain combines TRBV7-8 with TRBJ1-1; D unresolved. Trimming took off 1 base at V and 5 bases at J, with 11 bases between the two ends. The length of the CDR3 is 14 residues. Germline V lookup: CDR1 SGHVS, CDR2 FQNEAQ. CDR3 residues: CASSLGLQVTEAFF. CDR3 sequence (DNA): TGTGCCAGCAGCTTAGGGCTTCAGGTAACTGAAGCTTTCTTT.

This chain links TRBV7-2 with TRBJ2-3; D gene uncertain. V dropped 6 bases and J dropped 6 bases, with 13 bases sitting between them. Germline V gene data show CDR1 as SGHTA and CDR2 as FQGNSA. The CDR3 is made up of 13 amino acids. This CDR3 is CASSILVADTQYF. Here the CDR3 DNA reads TGTGCCAGCAGTATCCTTGTGGCGGATACGCAGTATTTT.

Here the CDR3 DNA reads TGTGCCAGCAGTGAATCGGGCAGTCGCTCACCCCTCCACTTT. This codes for CASSESGSRSPLHF. The chain joins TRBV25-1 to TRBJ1-6; D unclear. Germline V gives CDR1 MGHDK, CDR2 SYGVNS. The ends were cut back, 1 base at V and 10 bases at J, with 11 bases in the middle. This CDR3 is built from 14 residues. Drawing the rest from reference TRBV25-1 and TRBJ1-6, the complete variable domain is EADIYQTPRYLVIGTGKKITLECSQTMGHDKMYWYQQDPGMELHLIHYSYGVNSTEKGDLSSESTVSRIRTEHFPLTLESARPSHTSQYLCASSESGSRSPLHFGNGTRLTVT.

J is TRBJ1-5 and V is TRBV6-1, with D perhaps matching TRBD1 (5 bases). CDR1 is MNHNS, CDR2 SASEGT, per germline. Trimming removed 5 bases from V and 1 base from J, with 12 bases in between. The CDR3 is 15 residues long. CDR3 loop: CASSPTGFSNQPQHF. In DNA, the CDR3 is TGTGCCAGCAGTCCCACAGGCTTCAGCAATCAGCCCCAGCATTTT.

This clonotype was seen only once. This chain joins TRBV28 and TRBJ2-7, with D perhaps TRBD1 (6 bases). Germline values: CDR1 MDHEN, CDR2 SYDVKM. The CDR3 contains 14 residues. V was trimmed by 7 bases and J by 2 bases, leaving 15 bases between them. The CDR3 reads CASTFSGQTYEQYF. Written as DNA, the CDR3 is TGTGCCAGCACGTTTTCAGGACAGACCTACGAGCAGTACTTC.

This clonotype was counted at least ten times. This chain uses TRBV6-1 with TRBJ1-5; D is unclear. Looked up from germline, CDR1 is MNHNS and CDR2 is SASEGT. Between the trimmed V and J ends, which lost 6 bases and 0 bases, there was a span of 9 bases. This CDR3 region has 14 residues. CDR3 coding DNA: TGTGCCAGCAGAGGATCACTTAGCAATCAGCCCCAGCATTTT. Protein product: CASRGSLSNQPQHF.

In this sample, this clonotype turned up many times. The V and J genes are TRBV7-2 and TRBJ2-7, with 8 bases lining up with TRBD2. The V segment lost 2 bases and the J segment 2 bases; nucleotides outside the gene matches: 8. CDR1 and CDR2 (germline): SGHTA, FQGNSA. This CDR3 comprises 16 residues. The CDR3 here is CASSLRGGSGTYEQYF. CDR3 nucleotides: TGTGCCAGCAGCTTAAGAGGGGGTAGCGGGACCTACGAGCAGTACTTC.